These 29 T cell receptor beta chains share one sample of origin, sequenced in a study of cytomegalovirus exposure and HLA in healthy donors. The PCR used 60 Vbeta and 13 Jbeta primers. Repertoires were generated with immunoSEQ multiplex PCR, while TCRdb's copy carries only in-frame clones and drops some. The sample holds under 150,000 clones; roughly 80% are singletons and the top ten take roughly 5%. Sequencing input: PBMCs. The receptors come from a woman aged 25 to 45 in good health and CMV-seropositive.

The J gene is TRBJ1-1, the V gene TRBV5-1; tentative D call: TRBD1 (6 bases). Trimming removed 5 bases from V and 0 bases from J, with 11 bases in between. The CDR3 length is 14 residues. The germline V gene has CDR1 SGHRS and CDR2 YFSETQ. The chain's CDR3 is CASRYRDVNTEAFF. Here the CDR3 DNA reads TGCGCCAGCAGGTACAGGGACGTGAACACTGAAGCTTTCTTT.

The rearrangement uses TRBV7-6 and TRBJ2-1, with a tentative D call TRBD1 (6 bases). Germline CDR1 SGHVS, CDR2 FNYEAQ. Trimming took off 5 bases at V and 7 bases at J, with 12 bases between the two ends. This CDR3 has 13 amino acids. The CDR3 here is CASSPGQSNEQFF. The CDR3 DNA is TGTGCCAGCAGCCCCGGACAGTCTAATGAGCAGTTCTTC.

The chain couples TRBV18 to TRBJ2-1; TRBD2 might be the D (6 bases). V was shortened by 3 bases and J by 4 bases, with 16 bases between the two germline ends. The CDR3 is 16 residues long. The germline CDR1 and CDR2 sequences are KGHSH and LQKENI. The CDR3 nucleotides are TGTGCCAGCTCACCCGGAGGGGCCTTACCATACAATGAGCAGTTCTTC. Its protein product is CASSPGGALPYNEQFF.

V usage is TRBV9 and J usage is TRBJ1-6, with D hard to call. This CDR3 region has 12 residues. CDR1 and CDR2 (germline): SGDLS, YYNGEE. V was clipped by 4 bases and J by 10 bases, with 9 bases between them. The CDR3, as DNA: TGTGCCAGCAGCCCCGGGAGATCACCCCTCCACTTT. Translating it yields CASSPGRSPLHF.

The chain joins TRBV6-5 to TRBJ1-2, with D possibly being TRBD1 (5 bases). The CDR3 consists of 13 residues. Deletions cut 4 bases from V and 6 bases from J, with 12 bases between. From germline, CDR1 is MNHEY and CDR2 SVGAGI. CDR3 DNA: TGTGCCAGCAGTTGGACAAAATTGGATGGCTACACCTTC. Amino acid sequence: CASSWTKLDGYTF.

J is TRBJ2-7 and V is TRBV11-3, with 8 bases fitting TRBD1. CDR1 and CDR2 (germline): SGHNT, YENEEA. Trimming at V came to 6 bases and at J to 5 bases, leaving 9 bases not matched to a gene. The CDR3 covers 14 residues. The CDR3 sequence: CASRYTGGLDEQYF. CDR3 bases: TGTGCCAGCAGATATACAGGGGGTTTGGACGAGCAGTACTTC.

This chain uses TRBV11-2 with TRBJ2-1; the D gene is possibly TRBD1 (6 bases). The length of the CDR3 is 16 residues. The V end lost 4 bases, the J end lost 3 bases, and 16 bases lay between the germline ends. The V gene's germline CDR1 is SGHAT and CDR2 FQNNGV. CDR3 bases: TGTGCCAGCAGCTCGAACACAGGGATATTCTACAATGAGCAGTTCTTC. Protein sequence: CASSSNTGIFYNEQFF.

CDR3 nucleotides: TGCGCCAGCAGCCCTCTTGGACTAGCGGGAAAGATCGTTTCCTACGAGCAGTACTTC. This sequence encodes CASSPLGLAGKIVSYEQYF. The V and J genes are TRBV4-1 and TRBJ2-7, with 12 bases matching TRBD2. From germline, CDR1 is MGHRA and CDR2 YSYEKL. The CDR3 is 19 amino acids. The J segment lost 1 base and the V segment lost 4 bases, leaving 14 bases of the junction unmatched.

CDR3 amino acids: CASSPLHKKLRREQYF. Written as DNA, the CDR3 is TGCGCCAGCAGCCCCTTACACAAGAAATTGCGGCGCGAGCAGTACTTC. The V gene is TRBV4-1, the J gene TRBJ2-7; D gene uncertain. CDR1 and CDR2 (germline): MGHRA, YSYEKL. Trimming cost V 4 bases and J 6 bases, with 22 bases left between them. The CDR3 is 16 amino acids.

This sequence joins TRBV19 and TRBJ1-4; 7 bases agree with TRBD1. This CDR3 contains 15 residues. V trimming: 7 bases; J trimming: 4 bases; junction bases outside the gene matches: 9. Germline V gene data show CDR1 as LNHDA and CDR2 as SQIVND (reference sequence). CDR3 nucleotide sequence: TGTGCCAGTACGCGATCGGGACAGAATAATGAAAAACTGTTTTTT. Translation: CASTRSGQNNEKLFF.

The chain links TRBV6-5 to TRBJ1-1; possibly TRBD1 for D (6 bases). Between the trimmed V and J ends, which lost 7 bases and 0 bases, there was a span of 9 bases. The CDR3 is 13 residues long. Germline V gene lookup returns CDR1 MNHEY and CDR2 SVGAGI. The DNA for the CDR3 is TGTGCCAGCATTGGACAGATGAACACTGAAGCTTTCTTT. Protein product: CASIGQMNTEAFF.

This clone has just one count. This chain uses TRBV21-1 with TRBJ1-2; TRBD1 was called by the table and not checked on the DNA. TRBV21-1 is termed a pseudogene. This CDR3 is built from 14 residues. The CDR3 region has the DNA TGTGCCAGCAGCAAAGAGGCAGGTAACTATGGCTACACCTTC. Translated: CASSKEAGNYGYTF.

The chain recombines TRBV6-6 with TRBJ2-2, with a weak D call TRBD1 (6 bases). Per the germline V gene, CDR1 is MNHNY and CDR2 is SVGAGI (reference sequence). CDR3 length equals 15 residues. V was cut by 0 bases and J by 7 bases, with 12 bases left in between. DNA of the CDR3: TGTGCCAGCAGTTACTCGAGTGGGGGCAACGGGGAGCTGTTTTTT. The encoded protein is CASSYSSGGNGELFF.

The V call is TRBV2, the J call TRBJ1-1; D is uncertain. Trimming stripped 6 bases from V and 4 bases from J, with 12 bases between. Germline CDR1 reads SNHLY; CDR2 reads FYNNEI. The CDR3 is 13 residues long. The CDR3 DNA reads TGTGCCAGCAGCTTCCAGGAAGGCACTGAAGCTTTCTTT. Protein sequence: CASSFQEGTEAFF.

J is TRBJ1-4 and V is TRBV21-1; TRBD1 is taken as the D call from the table, unchecked against the DNA. TRBV21-1 is shown as a pseudogene. The CDR3 has 14 residues. The chain's CDR3 is CASIEGQGWGKLFF. The DNA for the CDR3 is TGTGCCAGCATCGAGGGACAGGGTTGGGGAAAACTGTTTTTT.

The chain links TRBV7-2 to TRBJ2-1, with 10 bases lining up with TRBD2. Unmatched junction bases numbered 4, after V lost 5 bases and J lost 0 bases. The CDR3 length is 16 residues. Germline CDR1 SGHTA, CDR2 FQGNSA. As DNA, the CDR3 is TGTGCCAGCAGCGGGACTAGCGCCCCCTCCTACAATGAGCAGTTCTTC. It yields the protein CASSGTSAPSYNEQFF.

The chain employs TRBV5-8 and TRBJ2-1, with a weak D call TRBD2 (5 bases). V lost 4 bases and J lost 8, with 10 bases in between. The CDR3 extends over 12 amino acids. The germline V gene encodes CDR1 SGHTS and CDR2 YDEGEE. The CDR3 DNA is TGTGCCAGCAGCGAGGACTTGGATGAGCAGTTCTTC. Encoded protein: CASSEDLDEQFF.

The chain combines TRBV4-1 with TRBJ2-7, with a weak D call TRBD1 (5 bases). The CDR3 loop spans 16 amino acids. Looked up from germline, CDR1 is MGHRA and CDR2 is YSYEKL. V lost 1 base, J lost 5 bases, and 18 bases lay in between. The CDR3 DNA reads TGCGCCAGCAGCCAAGTACCGACAGCAACTCCTAACGAGCAGTACTTC. Translation: CASSQVPTATPNEQYF.

This chain links TRBV6-1 with TRBJ2-7, with TRBD1 identical over 7 bases. V was pared by 6 bases and J by 0 bases, with 5 bases of the junction left unmatched. Germline CDR1 is MNHNS and CDR2 is SASEGT. The CDR3 has 14 amino acids. The CDR3 DNA reads TGTGCCAGCAGGGGGACAGTTAGCTCCTACGAGCAGTACTTC. Residues: CASRGTVSSYEQYF.

V is TRBV6-4 and J is TRBJ1-1, with a tentative D call TRBD1 (5 bases). V shed 4 bases and J shed 1 base, with 10 bases lying between them. The CDR3 totals 14 residues. CDR1 is MRHNA, CDR2 SNTAGT, per germline. DNA of the CDR3: TGTGCCAGCAGTGTCCAGGGAGGGAACACTGAAGCTTTCTTT. Protein product: CASSVQGGNTEAFF.

The genes are TRBV4-2 and TRBJ1-5, with a weak D call TRBD1 (5 bases). CDR3 length: 16 residues. Germline V lookup: CDR1 LGHNA, CDR2 YNFKEQ. V lost 4 bases and J 1 base, leaving 14 bases between the germline ends. The CDR3 coding sequence is TGTGCCAGCAGCCCCTATCACGACAGCAGCAATCAGCCCCAGCATTTT. It is translated as CASSPYHDSSNQPQHF.

In its sample, this clone was seen a few times. The chain joins TRBV18 to TRBJ2-1, with TRBD2 as a possible D gene (5 bases). V shed 1 base and J shed 0 bases, with 7 bases lying between them. Germline CDR1 reads KGHSH; CDR2 reads LQKENI. The CDR3 has 15 amino acids. For the CDR3, the DNA is TGTGCCAGCTCACCACTTGAGGGCTCCTACAATGAGCAGTTCTTC. Protein product: CASSPLEGSYNEQFF.

The chain uses TRBV10-1 and TRBJ2-7, with a possible D match to TRBD2 (6 bases). There are 15 residues in the CDR3. Germline V gene lookup returns CDR1 WNHNN and CDR2 SYGVQD (reference sequence). V lost 6 bases and J 2 bases, leaving 17 bases between the germline ends. The CDR3, as DNA: TGCGCCAGCAGAAACCGGGACTCCCGGGCCTACGAGCAGTACTTC. Translated, it gives CASRNRDSRAYEQYF.

The chain combines TRBV9 with TRBJ2-1, with 8 positions matching TRBD2. Germline V gene lookup returns CDR1 SGDLS and CDR2 YYNGEE. V was pared by 0 bases and J by 1 base, with 12 bases of the junction left unmatched. The CDR3 spans 19 residues. The CDR3 here is CASSVGGLGLSRSYNEQFF. Here the CDR3 DNA reads TGTGCCAGCAGCGTAGGGGGACTAGGCCTAAGTAGGTCCTACAATGAGCAGTTCTTC. Looking up the rest from reference TRBV9 and TRBJ2-1 gives the full variable domain: DSGVTQTPKHLITATGQRVTLRCSPRSGDLSVYWYQQSLDQGLQFLIQYYNGEERAKGNILERFSAQQFPDLHSELNLSSLELGDSALYFCASSVGGLGLSRSYNEQFFGPGTRLTVL.

This chain links TRBV6-5 with TRBJ1-1; possibly TRBD1 for D (5 bases). Between the trimmed V and J ends, which lost 8 bases and 1 base, there was a span of 17 bases. The length of the CDR3 is 15 residues. The germline V gene encodes CDR1 MNHEY and CDR2 SVGAGI. The CDR3 region is CASLPGRVWNTEAFF. The CDR3 DNA sequence: TGTGCCAGCCTCCCAGGGAGGGTTTGGAACACTGAAGCTTTCTTT.

The genes are TRBV6-4 and TRBJ1-1; D is possibly TRBD1 (6 bases). The germline gives CDR1 MRHNA, CDR2 SNTAGT. V dropped 3 bases and J dropped 3 bases, with 11 bases sitting between them. The CDR3 consists of 14 residues. The CDR3 sequence: CASSETGTHTEAFF. The DNA for the CDR3 is TGTGCCAGCAGTGAGACAGGAACGCACACTGAAGCTTTCTTT.

This chain uses TRBV30 with TRBJ1-1; tentatively, D is TRBD1 (5 bases). CDR1 is GTSNPN and CDR2 is SVGIG in the germline V gene (reference sequence). The CDR3 loop spans 13 amino acids. V gave up 0 bases and J gave up 8 bases, with 13 bases separating them. The CDR3 here is CAWSVRGVREAFF. CDR3 sequence (DNA): TGTGCCTGGAGTGTACGGGGGGTAAGGGAAGCTTTCTTT. Full variable domain (missing parts from reference TRBV30 and TRBJ1-1): SQTIHQWPATLVQPVGSPLSLECTVEGTSNPNLYWYRQAAGRGLQLLFYSVGIGQISSEVPQNLSASRPQDRQFILSSKKLLLSDSGFYLCAWSVRGVREAFFGQGTRLTVV.

The chain is built from TRBV5-1 and TRBJ1-2, with D hard to call. Germline V gene data show CDR1 as SGHRS and CDR2 as YFSETQ. V was shortened by 3 bases and J by 3 bases, with 9 bases between the two germline ends. There are 13 residues in the CDR3. The CDR3 sequence is CASSSGGDYGYTF. In nucleotides, the CDR3 is TGCGCCAGCAGCTCTGGAGGTGACTATGGCTACACCTTC.

This chain uses TRBV6-5 with TRBJ1-2; 7 bases agree with TRBD1. Unmatched junction bases numbered 10, after V lost 9 bases and J lost 0 bases. CDR1 is MNHEY and CDR2 is SVGAGI in the germline V gene. The CDR3 loop spans 15 amino acids. The CDR3 sequence is CASPLGQIPNYGYTF. CDR3 nucleotides: TGTGCCAGTCCATTGGGACAGATACCTAACTATGGCTACACCTTC.